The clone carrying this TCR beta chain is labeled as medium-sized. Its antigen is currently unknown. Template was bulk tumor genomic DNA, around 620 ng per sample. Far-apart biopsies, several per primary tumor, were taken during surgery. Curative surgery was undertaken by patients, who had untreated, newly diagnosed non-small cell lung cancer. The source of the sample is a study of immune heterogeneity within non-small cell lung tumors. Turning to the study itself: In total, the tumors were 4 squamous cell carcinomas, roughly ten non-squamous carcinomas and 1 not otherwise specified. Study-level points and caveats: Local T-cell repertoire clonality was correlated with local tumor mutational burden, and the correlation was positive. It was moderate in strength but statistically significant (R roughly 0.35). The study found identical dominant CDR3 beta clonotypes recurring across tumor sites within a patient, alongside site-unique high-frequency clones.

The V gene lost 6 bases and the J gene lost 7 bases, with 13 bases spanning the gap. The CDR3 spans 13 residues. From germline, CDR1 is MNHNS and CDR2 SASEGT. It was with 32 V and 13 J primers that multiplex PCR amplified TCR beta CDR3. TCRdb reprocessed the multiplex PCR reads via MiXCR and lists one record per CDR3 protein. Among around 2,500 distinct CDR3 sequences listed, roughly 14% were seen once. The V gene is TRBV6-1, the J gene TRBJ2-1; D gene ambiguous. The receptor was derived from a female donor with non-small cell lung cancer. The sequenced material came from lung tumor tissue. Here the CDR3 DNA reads TGTGCCAGCAGCGTAGGCTCGCTGAATGAGCAGTTCTTC. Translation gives CASSVGSLNEQFF.